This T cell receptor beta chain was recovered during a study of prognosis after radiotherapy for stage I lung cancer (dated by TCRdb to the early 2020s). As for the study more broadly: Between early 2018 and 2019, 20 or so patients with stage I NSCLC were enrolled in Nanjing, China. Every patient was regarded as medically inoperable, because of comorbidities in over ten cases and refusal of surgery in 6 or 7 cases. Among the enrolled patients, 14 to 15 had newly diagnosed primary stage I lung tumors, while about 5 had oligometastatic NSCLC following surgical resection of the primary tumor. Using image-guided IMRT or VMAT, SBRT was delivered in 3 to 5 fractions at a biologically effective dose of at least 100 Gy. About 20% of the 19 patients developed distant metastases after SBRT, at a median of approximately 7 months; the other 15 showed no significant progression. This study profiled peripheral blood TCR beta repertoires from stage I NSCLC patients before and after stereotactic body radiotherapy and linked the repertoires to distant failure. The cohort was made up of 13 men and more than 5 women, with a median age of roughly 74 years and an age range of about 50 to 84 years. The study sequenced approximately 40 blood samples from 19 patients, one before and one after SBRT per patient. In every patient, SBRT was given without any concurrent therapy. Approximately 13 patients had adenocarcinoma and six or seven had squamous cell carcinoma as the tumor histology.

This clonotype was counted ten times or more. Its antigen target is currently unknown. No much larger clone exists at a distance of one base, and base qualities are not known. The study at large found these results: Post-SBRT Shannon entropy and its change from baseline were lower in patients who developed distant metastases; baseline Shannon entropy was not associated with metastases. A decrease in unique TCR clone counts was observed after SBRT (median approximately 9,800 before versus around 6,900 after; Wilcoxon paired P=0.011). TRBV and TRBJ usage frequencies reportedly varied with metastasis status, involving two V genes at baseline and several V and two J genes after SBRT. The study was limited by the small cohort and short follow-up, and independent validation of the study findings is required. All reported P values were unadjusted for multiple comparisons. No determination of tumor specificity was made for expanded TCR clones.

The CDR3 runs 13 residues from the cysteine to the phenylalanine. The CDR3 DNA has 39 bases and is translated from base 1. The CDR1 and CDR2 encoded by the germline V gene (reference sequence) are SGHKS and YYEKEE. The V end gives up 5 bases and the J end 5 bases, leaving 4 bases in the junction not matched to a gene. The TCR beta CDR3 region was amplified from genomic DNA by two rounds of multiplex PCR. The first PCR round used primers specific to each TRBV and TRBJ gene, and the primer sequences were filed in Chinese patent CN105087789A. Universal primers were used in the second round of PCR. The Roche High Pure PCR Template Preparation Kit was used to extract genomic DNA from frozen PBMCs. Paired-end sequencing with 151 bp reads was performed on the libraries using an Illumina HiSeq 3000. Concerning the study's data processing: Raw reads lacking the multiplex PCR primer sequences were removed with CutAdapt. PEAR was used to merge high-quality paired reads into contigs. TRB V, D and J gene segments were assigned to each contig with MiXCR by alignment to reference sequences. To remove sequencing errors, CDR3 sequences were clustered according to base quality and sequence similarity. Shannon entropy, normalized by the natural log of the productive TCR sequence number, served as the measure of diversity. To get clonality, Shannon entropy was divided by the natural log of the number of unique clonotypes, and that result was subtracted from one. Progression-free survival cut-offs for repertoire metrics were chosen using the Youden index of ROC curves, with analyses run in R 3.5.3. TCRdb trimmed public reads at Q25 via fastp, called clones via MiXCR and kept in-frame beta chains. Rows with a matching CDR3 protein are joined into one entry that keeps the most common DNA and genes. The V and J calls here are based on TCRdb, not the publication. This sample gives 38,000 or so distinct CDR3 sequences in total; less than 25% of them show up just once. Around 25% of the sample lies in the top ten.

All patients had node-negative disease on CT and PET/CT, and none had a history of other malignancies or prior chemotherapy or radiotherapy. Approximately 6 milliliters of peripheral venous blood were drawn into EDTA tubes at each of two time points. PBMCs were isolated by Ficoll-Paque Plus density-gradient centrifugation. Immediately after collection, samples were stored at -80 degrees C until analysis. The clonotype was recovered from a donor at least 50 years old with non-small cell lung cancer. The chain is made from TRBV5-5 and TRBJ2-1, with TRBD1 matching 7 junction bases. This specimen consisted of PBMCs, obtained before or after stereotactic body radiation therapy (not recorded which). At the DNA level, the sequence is TGTGCCAGCAGTCGACAGGGTCACAATGAGCAGTTCTTC. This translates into CASSRQGHNEQFF.